This paragraph covers one T cell receptor (beta chain) sequence. The sample carries other DNA sequences with the same CDR3. This entry comes from a study of blood T cell repertoires in COVID-19. The CDR3 consists of 15 residues. Germline V gives CDR1 MNHEY, CDR2 SVGAGI. V was pared by 3 bases and J by 6 bases, with 3 bases of the junction left unmatched. Authors' methods: Reference gene primer amplification gave estimated nucleated cell counts. Profiling relied on immunoSEQ multiplex PCR, and the TCRdb table lists in-frame clones only, not all of them. That table supplies the V and J calls and clone size; D and trimming were determined from the DNA. The profile shows around 160,000 clones, approximately 80% of them singletons.

The sequenced sample consisted of peripheral blood. The chain recombines TRBV6-5 with TRBJ2-1; 12 bases are a match to TRBD2. This receptor was taken from a woman aged 80 or over with acute or convalescent COVID-19. This CDR3 is CASSYSTSGSNEQFF. The CDR3 region has the DNA TGTGCCAGCAGTTATTCGACTAGCGGGAGCAATGAGCAGTTCTTC.